The rows below give T cell receptor beta chains drawn from one sample of a study of cytomegalovirus exposure and HLA in healthy donors. Profiled with immunoSEQ multiplex PCR; TCRdb holds only in-frame clones, not every one. This table holds under 200,000 clones, 80% to 90% found once. The sequenced sample was PBMCs. These receptors all come from a woman in her 30s in good health and CMV-seronegative. The CDR3 runs from the conserved cysteine through the conserved F or W. D genes are given only for firm matches. Clone size is given for some rows only: seen once, a few or many times, or a class if the clone is expanded.

v_gene	abundance	j_gene	d_gene	CDR3nt	CDR3aa
TRBV5-1	once	TRBJ1-1	TRBD1	TGCGCCAGCAGCTTACAGGGGGCGGTAAACACTGAAGCTTTCTTT	CASSLQGAVNTEAFF
TRBV19	.	TRBJ1-3	TRBD1	TGTGCCAGTAGTTCCGGGACAGGGGTCCTCGAAGGCTCTGGAAACACCATATATTTT	CASSSGTGVLEGSGNTIYF
TRBV6-5	.	TRBJ2-1	.	TGTGCCAGCAGTTGGCTAGACCCTTCCTACAATGAGCAGTTCTTC	CASSWLDPSYNEQFF
TRBV7-2	.	TRBJ2-1	TRBD2	TGTGCCAGCAGCGCCGGACTAGCGGGGGGGCAGCTGTTCTTC	CASSAGLAGGQLFF
TRBV29-1	few	TRBJ2-4	TRBD2	TGCAGCGTCGACGGGGGGGAAAACATTCAGTACTTC	CSVDGGENIQYF
TRBV18	many	TRBJ2-4	TRBD2	TGTGCCAGCTCTAAACTGACTAGCGGGAGAGGAGCCAAAAACATTCAGTACTTC	CASSKLTSGRGAKNIQYF
TRBV5-6	.	TRBJ2-7	.	TGTGCCAGCAGCGGCTGGACAGCCTACGAGCAGTACTTC	CASSGWTAYEQYF
TRBV7-2	.	TRBJ1-2	.	TGTGCCAGCAGCCCTGTAATCGGTAACTATGGCTACACCTTC	CASSPVIGNYGYTF
TRBV4-2	.	TRBJ2-4	TRBD2	TGTGCCAGCAGCCAAGACCTAGCGGGAAGGTCCAAAAACATTCAGTACTTC	CASSQDLAGRSKNIQYF
TRBV5-6	.	TRBJ2-1	TRBD1	TGTGCCAGCTTGAGGGACAGGGTCGTCGACTCCTACAATGAGCAGTTCTTC	CASLRDRVVDSYNEQFF
TRBV5-5	.	TRBJ2-6	.	TGTGCCAGCAGCTTGGCCAGGGGGGCCGGGGCCAACGTCCTGACTTTC	CASSLARGAGANVLTF
TRBV29-1	few	TRBJ2-6	.	TGCAGCGTTGCCGGGGGGGCCAACGTCCTGACTTTC	CSVAGGANVLTF
TRBV5-4	.	TRBJ2-7	TRBD2	TGTGCCAGCAGCCCACGAGGGGGACTAGCGGGGGGAATCACCTACGAGCAGTACTTC	CASSPRGGLAGGITYEQYF
TRBV21-1	.	TRBJ1-4	.	TGTGCCAGCAGCAACGGAGCCCACAGGGGAGGTCAGCATGAAAAACTGTTTTTT	CASSNGAHRGGQHEKLFF
TRBV29-1	few	TRBJ2-5	TRBD1	TGCAGCGTTGAGATAGGGGGCGCAGAGACCCAGTACTTC	CSVEIGGAETQYF
TRBV7-2	.	TRBJ2-1	TRBD2	TGTGCCAGCAGCTTAATATCTAGCGGGAGACAGGAGCAGTTCTTC	CASSLISSGRQEQFF
TRBV28	once	TRBJ2-2	TRBD2	TGTGCCACCCCCAGCAGCGGGGAAGGGACCGGGGAGCTGTTTTTT	CATPSSGEGTGELFF
TRBV4-1	.	TRBJ1-2	.	TGCGCCAGCAGCCAAGTCTCTACAGCCTATGGCTACACCTTC	CASSQVSTAYGYTF
TRBV5-4	once	TRBJ2-5	.	TGTGCCAGCAGCTTTCAGGGGCGGGAGACCCAGTACTTC	CASSFQGRETQYF
TRBV9	once	TRBJ2-7	TRBD1	TGTGCCAGCAGCGTAGGGGACAGCCCTTACGAGCAGTACTTC	CASSVGDSPYEQYF
TRBV9	.	TRBJ2-5	TRBD2	TGTGCCAGCAGCTCCGGACTAGCGGTGTACCAAGAGACCCAGTACTTC	CASSSGLAVYQETQYF
TRBV27	.	TRBJ2-5	.	TGTGCCAGCAGGCGGGACTCGTTAGGAGAGACCCAGTACTTC	CASRRDSLGETQYF
TRBV6-6	few	TRBJ2-7	TRBD1	TGTGCCAGCAGTTCCGGGACAGCTTCCTACGAGCAGTACTTC	CASSSGTASYEQYF
TRBV5-1	.	TRBJ2-5	.	TGCGCCAGCAGCTTTTTCTCGGAGACCCAGTACTTC	CASSFFSETQYF
TRBV6-6	.	TRBJ1-5	.	TGTGCCAGTACCAGAGGCGCCGAGGGACCCCAGCATTTT	CASTRGAEGPQHF
TRBV10-2	.	TRBJ2-7	.	TGCGCCAGCAGTGCCGTACCGGGAGTCGAGCAGTACTTC	CASSAVPGVEQYF
TRBV4-1	.	TRBJ1-5	.	TGCGCCAGCAGCCAAGGGGCCGGACAGTTCAATCAGCCCCAGCATTTT	CASSQGAGQFNQPQHF
TRBV10-3	.	TRBJ2-5	TRBD1	TGTGCCACCGGGACAGGAGGTGAGACCCAGTACTTC	CATGTGGETQYF
TRBV5-1	.	TRBJ2-7	TRBD2	TGCGCCAGCAGCTTGGCCCATGAAGGAGCCGGGACTAGATTATCCTACGAGCAGTACTTC	CASSLAHEGAGTRLSYEQYF
TRBV7-2	.	TRBJ2-7	.	TGTGCCAGCAGCTTTAACAGGGATCCCTACGAGCAGTACTTC	CASSFNRDPYEQYF
TRBV7-9	.	TRBJ2-7	TRBD2	TGTGCCAGCAGCTACCTAGCGGGAGGCTCCTACGAGCAGTACTTC	CASSYLAGGSYEQYF